This T cell receptor (beta chain) emerged from a study of cytotoxic CD8 clonotypes in ibrutinib-treated CLL. In the study overall: After a median about 13 months on treatment (6 to 36), response samples were drawn. General study results and limits: Public clonotypes showed up rarely, and on treatment they shrank or held steady.

Target depth was 1 in 200,000 to 1 in 1 million T cells, about 10x per clonotype. Sequencing used immunoSEQ multiplex PCR; TCRdb keeps in-frame clones, though not all of them. The sample includes roughly 130,000 clones, about 80% seen only once; the top ten take roughly 13%. In regard to this clone: Antigen: not known.

Per germline, CDR1 MDHEN and CDR2 SYDVKM. Trimming took 4 bases from V and 0 from J; bases not matched to a gene: 8. The CDR3 is 17 amino acids. Library input was about 2.2 micrograms of DNA from cryopreserved PBMCs. The rearrangement uses TRBV28 and TRBJ2-2; 7 bases line up with TRBD2. The receptor comes from a human donor with chronic lymphocytic leukemia. Sequenced here: PBMCs, sampled after 12 months of ibrutinib treatment. The CDR3 nucleotides are TGTGCCAGCAGTTCCCCCGGGGGGTTCGCGAACACCGGGGAGCTGTTTTTT. Its protein is CASSSPGGFANTGELFF.